A single sample is the source of the 7 T cell receptor beta chains below, sequenced in a study of T cells in Graves' hyperthyroidism and ophthalmopathy. From RNA transcripts, TCR beta CDR3 regions were amplified. HTBI primers were the set used in a first-round RT-PCR of the TCR CDR3. MiXCR, run by TCRdb on the multiplex PCR reads, gives a single entry per CDR3 protein. The profile covers hundreds of thousands of distinct CDR3 sequences, with 14% appearing a single time and about a tenth taken by the ten largest. The sequenced sample was blood. These receptors were obtained from a woman under 30 with Graves' hyperthyroidism.

This clonotype was observed at least ten times. Germline and junction disagree at one end, which may indicate a read error. This chain links TRBV12-3 or TRBV12-4 with TRBJ2-1; 13 bases agree with TRBD2. The CDR3 contains 19 residues. CDR3 sequence: CASSLGLAGDPFPLNEQFF. The CDR3 DNA is TGTGCCAGCAGCTTAGGACTAGCGGGAGATCCGTTCCCTCTCAATGAGCAGTTCTTC.

Only a few counts were recorded for this clonotype. The rearrangement uses TRBV27 and TRBJ2-1; D is uncertain. The CDR3 covers 16 residues. Germline lookup yields CDR1 MNHEY and CDR2 SMNVEV (reference sequence). Trimming removed 0 bases at V and 5 bases at J, with 14 bases between. This CDR3 is CASSLSRVSLHNEQFF. As DNA, the CDR3 is TGTGCCAGCAGTTTATCCCGAGTGAGCCTCCACAATGAGCAGTTCTTC.

This clonotype came up a few times. CDR3 DNA: TGTGCCAGCAGCTTAGTAGGGAGGGCCGGATACGAGCAGTACTTC. It yields the protein CASSLVGRAGYEQYF. The chain couples TRBV7-9 to TRBJ2-7, with 7 nucleotides matching TRBD2. V lost 1 base to trimming and J lost 4 bases; unmatched junction nucleotides: 7. The V gene's germline CDR1 is SEHNR and CDR2 FQNEAQ (reference sequence). This CDR3 has 15 amino acids.

This clonotype was detected a few times. The chain employs TRBV3-1 and TRBJ2-3, with D hard to call. The closer fit of TRBJ1-5 to the DNA end suggests the J call may be wrong. Germline V gene data show CDR1 as LGHDT and CDR2 as YNNKEL (reference sequence). The length of the CDR3 is 13 residues. CDR3 DNA: TGTGCCAGCAGCCGGCACGGGTCAGATACGCAGCATTTT. Its translation: CASSRHGSDTQHF.

This clonotype has ten or more counts. The chain has TRBV5-1 and TRBJ2-1, with 7 bases identical to TRBD2. Losses at the gene ends were 1 base for V and 8 bases for J; bases not matched to a gene: 9. Germline CDR1 is SGHRS and CDR2 is YFSETQ. The CDR3 has 15 residues. The CDR3 DNA is TGCGCCAGCAGCTTGACTAGCGCTTTAAGGGATGAGCAGTTCTTC. Residues: CASSLTSALRDEQFF.

This clonotype was seen many times. This sequence joins TRBV11-2 and TRBJ2-1; 9 bases fit TRBD1. CDR3 length: 16 amino acids. V was clipped by 0 bases and J by 6 bases; unmatched bases: 6. Germline values: CDR1 SGHAT, CDR2 FQNNGV. The CDR3 reads CASSLDPRQGGNEQFF. In nucleotides, the CDR3 is TGTGCCAGCAGCTTAGATCCCCGACAGGGGGGCAATGAGCAGTTCTTC.

This chain connects TRBV19 to TRBJ2-7; TRBD1 is a possible D gene (6 bases). The CDR3 loop spans 15 amino acids. Germline V CDR1 and CDR2: LNHDA, SQIVND (reference sequence). V lost 1 base and J 4 bases, leaving 14 bases between the germline ends. CDR3 residues: CASSIAPDSRYEQYF. The DNA for the CDR3 is TGTGCCAGTAGTATAGCTCCGGACAGCCGTTACGAGCAGTACTTC.